A single sample gave rise to the 12 T cell receptor beta chains below, sequenced in a study of OX40 agonist ivuxolimab in advanced cancers. Clones were read by immunoSEQ multiplex PCR, and TCRdb kept only the in-frame ones, dropping some. The sample comprises tens of thousands of clones, approximately 79% of which are singletons, and 13% to 15% rests with the top ten. Sample: CD4+ or CD8+ T cells sorted from blood, taken in a trial of the OX40 agonist ivuxolimab. These receptors were collected from an adult with an advanced solid tumor such as melanoma, head and neck, liver or kidney cancer.

The chain carries TRBV9 and TRBJ2-5, with D possibly TRBD2 on 5 matching bases. V was clipped by 0 bases and J by 4 bases, with 13 bases between them. The CDR3 length is 15 residues. CDR1 SGDLS and CDR2 YYNGEE come from the germline V gene. CDR3 bases: TGTGCCAGCAGCGTAGGAGGACCCAGCGGAGAGACCCAGTACTTC. Translated: CASSVGGPSGETQYF.

The sample holds one count of this clone. The genes are TRBV7-9 and TRBJ1-1; 7 nucleotides match TRBD1. Germline V lookup: CDR1 SEHNR, CDR2 FQNEAQ (reference sequence). This CDR3 comprises 13 residues. Trimming took 1 base from V and 6 from J; bases not matched to a gene: 2. The CDR3, as DNA: TGTGCCAGCAGCTTAGTTCAGGGGGCTGAAGCTTTCTTT. Translating it yields CASSLVQGAEAFF.

The gene calls are TRBV7-3 and TRBJ1-5; D not certain. The CDR3 is 15 residues long. Germline V lookup: CDR1 SGHTA, CDR2 FQGTGA. Trimming stripped 2 bases from V and 2 bases from J, with 10 bases between. CDR3 in DNA: TGTGCCAGCAGCTTAGGGGATATTGGCAATCAGCCCCAGCATTTT. Translating it yields CASSLGDIGNQPQHF.

This chain links TRBV30 with TRBJ2-1; unclear D gene. Germline loops: CDR1 GTSNPN, CDR2 SVGIG (reference sequence). This CDR3 spans 12 amino acids. Trimming removed 1 base from V and 5 bases from J, with 6 bases in between. The CDR3 region has the DNA TGTGCCTGGAGTGCTGTAAACAATGAGCAGTTCTTC. Protein product: CAWSAVNNEQFF.

The gene calls are TRBV5-5 and TRBJ2-3; D may be TRBD1 (5 bases). From germline, CDR1 is SGHKS and CDR2 YYEKEE (reference sequence). V lost 1 base to trimming and J lost 4 bases, with 7 bases between them. The CDR3 consists of 13 residues. Here the CDR3 DNA reads TGTGCCAGCAGCTTGATAGGGGCAGATACGCAGTATTTT. This sequence encodes CASSLIGADTQYF. Using reference TRBV5-5 and TRBJ2-3 for the parts outside the CDR3, the full variable domain is DAGVTQSPTHLIKTRGQQVTLRCSPISGHKSVSWYQQVLGQGPQFIFQYYEKEERGRGNFPDRFSARQFPNYSSELNVNALLLGDSALYLCASSLIGADTQYFGPGTRLTVL.

This rearrangement joins TRBV10-2 to TRBJ2-1, with D perhaps matching TRBD1 (6 bases). The germline V gene encodes CDR1 WSHSY and CDR2 SAAADI. CDR3 length equals 15 residues. V lost 7 bases and J lost 8, with 21 bases in between. CDR3 nucleotide sequence: TGCGCCAGCAAAGCGCGCGCCAGGGGTATACATGAGCAGTTCTTC. The encoded protein is CASKARARGIHEQFF.

The CDR3 loop reads CASRGVSSYEQYF. As DNA, the CDR3 is TGTGCCAGCAGAGGGGTGAGCTCCTACGAGCAGTACTTC. V gene TRBV2 combines with J gene TRBJ2-7; tentative D call: TRBD1 (5 bases). Germline CDR1 reads SNHLY; CDR2 reads FYNNEI. The CDR3 length is 13 residues. Trimming took 6 bases from V and 0 from J, leaving 9 bases between them. Supplemented by reference TRBV2 and TRBJ2-7, the full variable domain reads EPEVTQTPSHQVTQMGQEVILRCVPISNHLYFYWYRQILGQKVEFLVSFYNNEISEKSEIFDDQFSVERPDGSNFTLKIRSTKLEDSAMYFCASRGVSSYEQYFGPGTRLTVT.

The CDR3: CASSEISGGLFEQFF. CDR3 sequence (DNA): TGTGCCAGCAGTGAGATTAGCGGGGGTCTGTTTGAGCAGTTCTTC. The chain is built from TRBV6-1 and TRBJ2-1, with 9 bases matching TRBD2. CDR1 and CDR2 (germline): MNHNS, SASEGT. This CDR3 is built from 15 residues. V shed 3 bases, J shed 9 bases, and the junction held 9 bases outside the gene matches.

The chain combines TRBV28 with TRBJ2-7, with 8 bases matching TRBD1. V shed 3 bases, J shed 0 bases, and the junction held 4 bases outside the gene matches. The length of the CDR3 is 15 residues. CDR1 is MDHEN, CDR2 SYDVKM, per germline. The CDR3 loop is CASSFPRGLSYEQYF. CDR3 nucleotides: TGTGCCAGCAGTTTCCCCAGGGGGCTCTCCTACGAGCAGTACTTC.

The gene calls are TRBV5-4 and TRBJ2-7; 9 positions match TRBD2. CDR1 is SGHNT, CDR2 YYREEE, per germline (reference sequence). This CDR3 region has 14 residues. The V and J ends lost 3 bases and 4 bases, in that order; junction bases with no gene match: 5. CDR3 sequence (DNA): TGTGCCAGCAGCTGGTTAGCGGGAGAATACGAGCAGTACTTC. It yields the protein CASSWLAGEYEQYF.

This sequence joins TRBV29-1 and TRBJ2-5; a weak D match, TRBD1 (6 bases). CDR1 SQVTM and CDR2 ANQGSEA come from the germline V gene. The CDR3 has 15 amino acids. Trimming cost V 6 bases and J 1 base, with 18 bases left between them. This CDR3 reads CSVFRTGFGQETQYF. Written as DNA, the CDR3 is TGCAGCGTGTTTCGTACAGGGTTCGGCCAAGAGACCCAGTACTTC.

The chain couples TRBV28 to TRBJ2-1; D is uncertain. Germline CDR1 MDHEN, CDR2 SYDVKM. This CDR3 comprises 15 residues. The V gene lost 6 bases and the J gene lost 5 bases, with 17 bases spanning the gap. The DNA for the CDR3 is TGTGCCAGCAGCGTCGCCGGCACAGCACACAATGAGCAGTTCTTC. This sequence encodes CASSVAGTAHNEQFF.